This passage covers 23 T cell receptor beta chains from one sample sequenced in a study of glioma-infiltrating T cells. TCR alpha and beta CDR3 regions were amplified from RNA using iRepertoire nested multiplex PCR. From the multiplex PCR reads, TCRdb called clonotypes with MiXCR, one entry per CDR3 protein. The sample records roughly 3,200 distinct CDR3 sequences, about 86% being singletons. Sequenced input: glioma tissue, nonneoplastic brain tissue, or PBMCs (not recorded which). Receptors originate from a human donor with low-grade glioma or glioblastoma, undergoing nonglioma brain surgery, or in good health (not recorded which).

About this clonotype itself: This beta chain appears as a stray read in a library generated for alpha chains; its size is not informative. The chain uses TRBV27 and TRBJ2-2; possibly TRBD1 for D (6 bases). V shed 5 bases and J shed 4 bases, with 14 bases lying between them. The CDR3 is 15 residues long. The germline CDR1 and CDR2 sequences are MNHEY and SMNVEV (reference sequence). The CDR3 bases are TGTGCCAGCAGTCCCGGGACATATAGCACCGGGGAGCTGTTTTTT. Translated, it gives CASSPGTYSTGELFF.

This clonotype occurred once. Found in a library prepared for alpha chains, this beta chain is an off-target read, and its abundance has little meaning. J is TRBJ2-1 and V is TRBV2, with a possible D match to TRBD1 (6 bases). CDR1 and CDR2 (germline): SNHLY, FYNNEI. The V end lost 10 bases, the J end lost 6 bases, and 19 bases lay between the germline ends. CDR3 length: 14 amino acids. The CDR3 nucleotides read TGTGCCAAGCTATACAGGGATCGGGGCAATGAGCAGTTCTTC. Amino acids: CAKLYRDRGNEQFF.

Concerning this clonotype: This beta chain turned up in a library designed for alpha chains; as an off-target read, its abundance says little. CDR3 in DNA: TGTGCCAGTAGTGCCCCCCCACGGGGCCCCTCAAAACATGGCTACACCTTC. It specifies CASSAPPRGPSKHGYTF. The J gene is TRBJ1-2, the V gene TRBV19; weak D call: TRBD1 (5 bases). V was cut by 5 bases and J by 6 bases, with 25 bases left in between. The CDR3 extends over 17 amino acids. Germline assignment: CDR1 LNHDA and CDR2 SQIVND (reference sequence).

Concerning this clonotype: Germline is not matched at one junction end, which may reflect a read error. This beta chain came through as a stray read in a library set up for alpha chains, and its size says little. The V gene is TRBV20-1, the J gene TRBJ2-7; the match to TRBD2 covers 11 bases. The length of the CDR3 is 15 residues. Germline CDR1 and CDR2: DFQATT and SNEGSKA (reference sequence). In DNA, the CDR3 is TGTAGTGCGACAAAGCTAGCGGGAGGTCGGTGGGAGCAGTACTTC. The encoded protein is CSATKLAGGRWEQYF.

With regard to this clonotype: The conserved final phenylalanine or tryptophan is absent from the CDR3, which likely points to a read error. This beta chain is an unintended read in a library built for alpha chains; its size means little. The rearrangement links TRBV7-6 to TRBJ2-3, with D tentatively TRBD1 (5 bases). The CDR3 spans 15 residues. Germline V CDR1 and CDR2: SGHVS, FNYEAQ. The V gene lost 5 bases and the J gene lost 2 bases, with 14 bases spanning the gap. In DNA, the CDR3 is TGTGCCAGCAGCCCCCAGGCGACAGCCACAGATACGCAGTATCTT. It yields the protein CASSPQATATDTQYL.

On this clonotype: A library prepared for alpha chains yielded this beta chain as an off-target read; its size is of little meaning. The CDR3 reads CASSFETGAYEQFF. The CDR3 coding sequence is TGTGCCAGCAGTTTCGAGACAGGGGCTTATGAGCAGTTCTTC. The rearrangement uses TRBV27 and TRBJ2-1, with 8 bases lining up with TRBD1. Looked up from germline, CDR1 is MNHEY and CDR2 is SMNVEV (reference sequence). The V gene end was trimmed by 3 bases and the J gene end by 8 bases; junction bases not matched to a gene: 6. The length of the CDR3 is 14 residues.

On this clonotype: The library was built for alpha chains, so this beta chain is an off-target read and its size means little. The V gene is TRBV27, the J gene TRBJ1-2; 8 nucleotides line up with TRBD1. The junction had 5 bases not matched to a gene; V was cut back by 4 bases and J by 7 bases. The germline gives CDR1 MNHEY, CDR2 SMNVEV (reference sequence). This CDR3 has 13 residues. CDR3 nucleotide sequence: TGTGCCAGCAGTTACAGGACAGGGTGTGGCTACACCTTC. Protein sequence: CASSYRTGCGYTF.

A remark on this clonotype: The library was designed around alpha chains, so this beta chain is a stray read whose abundance carries little weight. For the CDR3, the DNA is TGTGCCAGCAGTGATTTTCGGCGAAATCAGCCCCAGCATTTT. This gives the protein CASSDFRRNQPQHF. The chain has TRBV6-1 and TRBJ1-5; D gene ambiguous. Germline lookup yields CDR1 MNHNS and CDR2 SASEGT. The germline V and J ends were trimmed by 3 bases and 4 bases, with 10 bases remaining between them. CDR3 length: 14 residues.

Turning to this clonotype: A library made for alpha chains picked up this beta chain off target, so its size means little. CDR3 protein: CATSLRALRELPDTQYF. As DNA, the CDR3 is TGTGCCACCAGCTTACGAGCCTTGCGGGAGCTCCCAGATACGCAGTATTTT. The V gene is TRBV15, the J gene TRBJ2-3; 7 bases map to TRBD2. Losses at the gene ends were 5 bases for V and 4 bases for J; bases not matched to a gene: 15. There are 17 residues in the CDR3. CDR1 LNHNV and CDR2 YYDKDF come from the germline V gene (reference sequence).

For this clonotype: Found in a library prepared for alpha chains, this beta chain is an off-target read, and its abundance has little meaning. V and J are TRBV19 and TRBJ1-1, with TRBD1 matching over 12 bases. Per the germline V gene, CDR1 is LNHDA and CDR2 is SQIVND (reference sequence). Unmatched junction bases numbered 5, after V lost 5 bases and J lost 10 bases. The CDR3 has 13 residues. CDR3 in DNA: TGTGCCAGTAGTTGGGACAGGGGGCTCGGAGCTTTCTTT. Its protein product is CASSWDRGLGAFF.

To note about this clonotype: This beta chain is off target for a library built for alpha chains, so its abundance means little. The V call is TRBV6-1, the J call TRBJ1-3; D ambiguous. Germline loops: CDR1 MNHNS, CDR2 SASEGT. V lost 8 bases to trimming and J lost 0 bases, with 14 bases between them. The CDR3 covers 15 residues. CDR3: CASGLGVISGNTIYF. Written as DNA, the CDR3 is TGTGCCAGCGGTTTGGGTGTCATCTCTGGAAACACCATATATTTT.

A remark on this clonotype: This beta chain was picked up by a library intended for alpha chains and is off target, so its count carries little meaning. The chain couples TRBV6-1 to TRBJ2-1, with D unresolved. The V end lost 8 bases, the J end lost 10 bases, and 21 bases lay between the germline ends. The CDR3 is made up of 14 amino acids. The germline V gene encodes CDR1 MNHNS and CDR2 SASEGT. For the CDR3, the DNA is TGTGCCAGCCGGCCCCCCGGCCTCTTGCCGGAGCAGTTCTTC. This encodes CASRPPGLLPEQFF.

This clonotype was counted a few times. This beta chain is a stray read from a library made for alpha chains; its abundance is not meaningful. V usage is TRBV6-2 or TRBV6-3 and J usage is TRBJ2-5, with a tentative D call TRBD2 (6 bases). CDR1 and CDR2 (germline): MNHEY, SVGEGT. Trimming cost V 6 bases and J 6 bases, with 14 bases left between them. The CDR3 spans 13 residues. Written as DNA, the CDR3 is TGTGCCAGCAGCGCCGGGACTTGGAAGACCCAGTACTTC. It is translated as CASSAGTWKTQYF.

This clonotype appeared a few times. For a library built for alpha chains, this beta chain is a stray read; little rests on its size. This chain uses TRBV10-3 with TRBJ2-7; D uncertain. V was shortened by 0 bases and J by 7 bases, with 4 bases between the two germline ends. The CDR3 loop spans 11 amino acids. From germline, CDR1 is ENHRY and CDR2 SYGVKD. CDR3 in amino acids: CAISESGEQYF. CDR3 in DNA: TGTGCCATCAGTGAGTCGGGTGAGCAGTACTTC.

The table lists this clonotype with a few counts. This beta chain represents an off-target read in a library built for alpha chains; its size is of limited meaning. J is TRBJ1-1 and V is TRBV6-2 or TRBV6-3; D not certain. The CDR3 consists of 13 residues. V was pared by 6 bases and J by 1 base, with 9 bases between. Germline CDR1 reads MNHEY; CDR2 reads SVGEGT. CDR3 sequence (DNA): TGTGCCAGCAGGACCCAGCAGAACACTGAAGCTTTCTTT. Protein product: CASRTQQNTEAFF.

This clonotype was picked up one time. This beta chain was picked up by a library intended for alpha chains and is off target, so its count carries little meaning. The rearrangement joins TRBV28 to TRBJ2-7; D perhaps matches TRBD2 (5 bases). Between the trimmed V and J ends, which lost 3 bases and 2 bases, there was a span of 8 bases. This CDR3 has 13 amino acids. CDR1 is MDHEN and CDR2 is SYDVKM in the germline V gene. This CDR3 reads CASSLPGTYEQYF. The CDR3 nucleotides are TGTGCCAGCAGTTTGCCGGGGACCTACGAGCAGTACTTC. Filled out from reference TRBV28 and TRBJ2-7, the complete variable domain reads DVKVTQSSRYLVKRTGEKVFLECVQDMDHENMFWYRQDPGLGLRLIYFSYDVKMKEKGDIPEGYSVSREKKERFSLILESASTNQTSMYLCASSLPGTYEQYFGPGTRLTVT.

Of note for this clonotype: Because this beta chain is a stray read in a library intended to capture alpha chains, its abundance should not be given much weight. The J gene is TRBJ2-1, the V gene TRBV7-2, with no clear D. Germline CDR1 SGHTA, CDR2 FQGNSA. The CDR3 runs 11 residues. The ends were cut back, 4 bases at V and 10 bases at J, with 8 bases in the middle. CDR3 sequence reads: CASSSMKEQFF. The CDR3 DNA reads as TGTGCCAGCAGCTCAATGAAGGAGCAGTTCTTC.

This clonotype was seen more than once but under ten times. This beta chain is an unintended read in a library built for alpha chains; its size means little. The chain carries TRBV27 and TRBJ1-5, with 7 positions matching TRBD1. After removal of 5 bases from V and 4 bases from J, the junction contained 5 bases not matched to a gene. Germline V gene data show CDR1 as MNHEY and CDR2 as SMNVEV (reference sequence). CDR3 length: 14 amino acids. CDR3 nucleotides: TGTGCCAGCAGTGAGGGGGCAGGAAATCAGCCCCAGCATTTT. This encodes CASSEGAGNQPQHF.

Points on this clonotype: Being off target in a library aimed at alpha chains, this beta chain has a size of little meaning. The chain recombines TRBV29-1 with TRBJ1-1, with D hard to call. The CDR3 length is 12 residues. Germline V gene data show CDR1 as SQVTM and CDR2 as ANQGSEA. V was trimmed by 4 bases and J by 0 bases, leaving 6 bases between them. CDR3 sequence reads: CSVVRVNTEAFF. The CDR3, as DNA: TGCAGCGTTGTGAGGGTGAACACTGAAGCTTTCTTT.

Regarding this clonotype: This beta chain is an off-target read within a library intended for alpha chains, so its frequency means little. The V and J genes are TRBV14 and TRBJ2-3; D gene unclear. V was shortened by 3 bases and J by 3 bases, with 7 bases between the two germline ends. Germline CDR1 reads SGHDN; CDR2 reads FVKESK. The CDR3 loop spans 13 amino acids. The CDR3 DNA is TGTGCCAGCAGCCATTCGCTAACAGATACGCAGTATTTT. Its translation: CASSHSLTDTQYF.

About this clonotype itself: This beta chain turned up in a library designed for alpha chains; as an off-target read, its abundance says little. The chain has TRBV11-2 and TRBJ2-7; D ambiguous. CDR1 is SGHAT, CDR2 FQNNGV, per germline. V was clipped by 4 bases and J by 4 bases, with 14 bases between them. The length of the CDR3 is 14 residues. CDR3 in DNA: TGTGCCAGCAGCTGGACCGGGCCAGAGTACGAGCAGTACTTC. Protein: CASSWTGPEYEQYF.

About this clonotype: A library made for alpha chains picked up this beta chain off target, so its size means little. This chain joins TRBV15 and TRBJ2-4, with a weak D call TRBD2 (6 bases). Germline CDR1 and CDR2: LNHNV and YYDKDF (reference sequence). The V and J ends lost 3 bases and 8 bases respectively, with 11 bases between them. The CDR3 totals 13 residues. CDR3 amino acids: CATSRRLEDIQYF. The CDR3 DNA follows: TGTGCCACCAGCAGGAGACTAGAGGACATTCAGTACTTC.

This clonotype was seen more than once but under ten times. This beta chain is off target for a library built for alpha chains, so its abundance means little. The gene calls are TRBV27 and TRBJ2-1; 8 positions match TRBD2. The CDR3 loop spans 17 amino acids. Losses at the gene ends were 1 base for V and 0 bases for J; bases not matched to a gene: 5. Looked up from germline, CDR1 is MNHEY and CDR2 is SMNVEV (reference sequence). The chain's CDR3 is CASSLLLADSSYNEQFF. DNA of the CDR3: TGTGCCAGCAGTTTATTACTAGCGGATAGCTCCTACAATGAGCAGTTCTTC.